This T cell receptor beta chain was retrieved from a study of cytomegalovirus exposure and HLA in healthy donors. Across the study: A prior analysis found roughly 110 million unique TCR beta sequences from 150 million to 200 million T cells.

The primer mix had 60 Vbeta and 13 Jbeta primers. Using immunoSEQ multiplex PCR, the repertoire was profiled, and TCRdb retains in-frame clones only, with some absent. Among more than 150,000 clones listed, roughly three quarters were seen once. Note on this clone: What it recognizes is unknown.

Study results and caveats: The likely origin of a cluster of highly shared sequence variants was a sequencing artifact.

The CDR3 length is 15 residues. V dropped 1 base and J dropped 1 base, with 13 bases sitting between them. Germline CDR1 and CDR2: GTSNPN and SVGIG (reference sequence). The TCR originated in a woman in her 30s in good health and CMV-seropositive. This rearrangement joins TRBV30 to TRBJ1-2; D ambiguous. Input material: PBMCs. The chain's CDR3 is CAWSANGAFNYGYTF. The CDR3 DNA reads TGTGCCTGGAGTGCTAACGGAGCTTTTAACTATGGCTACACCTTC.